The text below deals with one T cell receptor beta chain. The record originates from a study of Ad26.COV2.S vaccination and SARS-CoV-2 variants. Study as a whole: Participant was drawn from the COV1001 Ad26.COV2.S trial arm. Participants got Ad26.COV2.S intramuscularly, once or twice 56 days apart.

This table comes from immunoSEQ multiplex PCR, and its TCRdb copy is limited to in-frame clones, with some not included. The table has some 290,000 clones, around 81% seen once. Treatment specified: roughly 18 received Ad26.COV2.S at low or high dose, single or two shots; 5 received placebo; per-sample allocation not given. Sampling took place 63 days after the first vaccine or placebo injection. The CDR3 has 14 amino acids. The ends were cut back, 4 bases at V and 6 bases at J, with 13 bases in the middle. Germline assignment: CDR1 MGHRA and CDR2 YSYEKL. The source was peripheral blood, collected in a trial of Ad26.COV2.S vaccine versus placebo. This receptor was obtained from a person aged 18-65 years who received the Ad26.COV2.S COVID-19 vaccine or a placebo. V gene TRBV4-1 combines with J gene TRBJ2-1, with D hard to call. In nucleotides, the CDR3 is TGCGCCAGCAGCCTAGGGCCCGGCAGCAATGAGCAGTTCTTC. This sequence encodes CASSLGPGSNEQFF.